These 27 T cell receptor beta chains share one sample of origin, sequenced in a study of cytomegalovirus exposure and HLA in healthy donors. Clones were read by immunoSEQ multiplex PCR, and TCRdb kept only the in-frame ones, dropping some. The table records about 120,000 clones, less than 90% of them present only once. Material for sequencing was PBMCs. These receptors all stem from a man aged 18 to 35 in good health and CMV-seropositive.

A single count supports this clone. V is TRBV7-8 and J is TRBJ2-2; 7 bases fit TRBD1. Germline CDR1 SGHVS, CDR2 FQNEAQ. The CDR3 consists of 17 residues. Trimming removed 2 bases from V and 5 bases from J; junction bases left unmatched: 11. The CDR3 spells CASSLNLDRVETGELFF. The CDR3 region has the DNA TGTGCCAGCAGCTTAAACCTCGACAGGGTGGAAACCGGGGAGCTGTTTTTT.

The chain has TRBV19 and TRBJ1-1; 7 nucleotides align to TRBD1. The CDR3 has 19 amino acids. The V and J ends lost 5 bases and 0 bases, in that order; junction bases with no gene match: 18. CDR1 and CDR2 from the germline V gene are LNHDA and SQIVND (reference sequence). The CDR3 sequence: CASSEYPGTAGGMNTEAFF. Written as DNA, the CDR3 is TGTGCCAGTAGTGAATATCCAGGGACAGCCGGCGGGATGAACACTGAAGCTTTCTTT.

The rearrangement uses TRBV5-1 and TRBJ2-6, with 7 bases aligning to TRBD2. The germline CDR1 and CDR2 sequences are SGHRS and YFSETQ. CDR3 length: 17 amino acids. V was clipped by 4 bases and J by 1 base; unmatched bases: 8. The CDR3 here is CASSTTPGGSGANVLTF. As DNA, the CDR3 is TGCGCCAGCAGCACCACCCCGGGGGGTTCTGGGGCCAACGTCCTGACTTTC.

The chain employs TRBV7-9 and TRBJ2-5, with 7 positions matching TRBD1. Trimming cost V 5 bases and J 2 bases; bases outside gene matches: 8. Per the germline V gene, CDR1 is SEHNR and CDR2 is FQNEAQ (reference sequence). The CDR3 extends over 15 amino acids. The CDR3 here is CASSVSQGLQETQYF. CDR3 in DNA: TGTGCCAGCAGCGTGTCACAGGGGCTTCAAGAGACCCAGTACTTC.

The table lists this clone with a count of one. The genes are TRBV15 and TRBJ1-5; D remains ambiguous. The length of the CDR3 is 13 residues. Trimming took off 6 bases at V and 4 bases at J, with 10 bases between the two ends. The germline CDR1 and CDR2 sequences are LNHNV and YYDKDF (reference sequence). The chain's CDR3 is CATSWSSNQPQHF. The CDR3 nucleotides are TGTGCCACCAGTTGGTCCAGTAATCAGCCCCAGCATTTT.

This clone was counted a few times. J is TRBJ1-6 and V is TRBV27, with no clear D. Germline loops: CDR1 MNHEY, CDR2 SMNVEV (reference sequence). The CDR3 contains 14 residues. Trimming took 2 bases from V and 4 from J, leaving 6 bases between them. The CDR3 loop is CASSLVRYNSPLHF. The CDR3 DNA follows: TGTGCCAGCAGTTTAGTGAGGTATAATTCACCCCTCCACTTT.

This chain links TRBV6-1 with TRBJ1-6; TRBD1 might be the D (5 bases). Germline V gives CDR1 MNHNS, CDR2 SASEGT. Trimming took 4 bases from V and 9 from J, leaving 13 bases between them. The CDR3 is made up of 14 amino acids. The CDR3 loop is CASSVEGVASPLHF. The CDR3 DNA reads TGTGCCAGCAGTGTGGAAGGGGTTGCTTCACCCCTCCACTTT.

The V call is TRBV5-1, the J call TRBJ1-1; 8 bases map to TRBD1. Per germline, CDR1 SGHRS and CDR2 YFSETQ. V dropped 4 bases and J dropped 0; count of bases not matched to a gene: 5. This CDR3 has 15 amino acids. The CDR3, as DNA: TGCGCCAGCAGCCGGGGACAGGCGATGAACACTGAAGCTTTCTTT. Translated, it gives CASSRGQAMNTEAFF. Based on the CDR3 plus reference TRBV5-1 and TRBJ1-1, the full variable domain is KAGVTQTPRYLIKTRGQQVTLSCSPISGHRSVSWYQQTPGQGLQFLFEYFSETQRNKGNFPGRFSGRQFSNSRSEMNVSTLELGDSALYLCASSRGQAMNTEAFFGQGTRLTVV.

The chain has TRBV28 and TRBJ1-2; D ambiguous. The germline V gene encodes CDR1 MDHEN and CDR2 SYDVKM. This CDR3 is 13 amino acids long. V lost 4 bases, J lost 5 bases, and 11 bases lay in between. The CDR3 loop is CASSYNIAYGYTF. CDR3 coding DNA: TGTGCCAGCAGTTATAACATTGCTTATGGCTACACCTTC.

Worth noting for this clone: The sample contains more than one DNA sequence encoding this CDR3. CDR3 region: CSARGETQYF. The CDR3, as DNA: TGCAGTGCCAGGGGGGAGACCCAGTACTTC. The chain couples TRBV20-1 to TRBJ2-5, with TRBD1 identical over 7 bases. Germline V gene lookup returns CDR1 DFQATT and CDR2 SNEGSKA (reference sequence). The CDR3 extends over 10 amino acids. V shed 6 bases, J shed 5 bases, and the junction held 0 bases outside the gene matches.

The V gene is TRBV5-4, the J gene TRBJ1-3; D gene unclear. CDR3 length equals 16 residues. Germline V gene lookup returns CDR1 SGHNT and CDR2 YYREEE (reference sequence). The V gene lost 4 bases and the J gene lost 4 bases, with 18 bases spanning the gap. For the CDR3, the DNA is TGTGCCAGCAGCCCGACTAACGACGGTGCCGGAAACACCATATATTTT. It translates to CASSPTNDGAGNTIYF.

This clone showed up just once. CDR3 in amino acids: CATNSGQPYGYTF. CDR3 in DNA: TGTGCCACCAATTCAGGACAACCCTATGGCTACACCTTC. The chain recombines TRBV28 with TRBJ1-2, with D perhaps TRBD1 (5 bases). Germline loops: CDR1 MDHEN, CDR2 SYDVKM. V was cut by 10 bases and J by 4 bases, with 16 bases left in between. There are 13 residues in the CDR3.

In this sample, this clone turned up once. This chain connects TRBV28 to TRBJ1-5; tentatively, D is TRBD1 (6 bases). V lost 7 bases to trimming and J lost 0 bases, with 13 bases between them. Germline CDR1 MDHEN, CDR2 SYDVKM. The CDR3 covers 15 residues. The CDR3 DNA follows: TGTGCCAGCATAGGGGGGGGTTATAGCAATCAGCCCCAGCATTTT. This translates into CASIGGGYSNQPQHF. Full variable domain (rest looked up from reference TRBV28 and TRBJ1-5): DVKVTQSSRYLVKRTGEKVFLECVQDMDHENMFWYRQDPGLGLRLIYFSYDVKMKEKGDIPEGYSVSREKKERFSLILESASTNQTSMYLCASIGGGYSNQPQHFGDGTRLSIL.

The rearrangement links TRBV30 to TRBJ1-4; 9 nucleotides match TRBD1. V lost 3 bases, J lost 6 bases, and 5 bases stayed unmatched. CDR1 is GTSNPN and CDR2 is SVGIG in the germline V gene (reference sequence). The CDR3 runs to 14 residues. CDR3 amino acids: CAWSRTGEYEKLFF. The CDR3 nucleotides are TGTGCCTGGAGCCGGACAGGGGAATATGAAAAACTGTTTTTT.

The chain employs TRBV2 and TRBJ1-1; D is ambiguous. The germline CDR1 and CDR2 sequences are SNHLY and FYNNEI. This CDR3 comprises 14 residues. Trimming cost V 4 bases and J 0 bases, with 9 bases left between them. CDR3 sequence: CASSVEGMNTEAFF. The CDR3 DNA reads TGTGCCAGCAGTGTAGAGGGTATGAACACTGAAGCTTTCTTT. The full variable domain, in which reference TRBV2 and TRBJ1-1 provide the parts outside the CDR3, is EPEVTQTPSHQVTQMGQEVILRCVPISNHLYFYWYRQILGQKVEFLVSFYNNEISEKSEIFDDQFSVERPDGSNFTLKIRSTKLEDSAMYFCASSVEGMNTEAFFGQGTRLTVV.

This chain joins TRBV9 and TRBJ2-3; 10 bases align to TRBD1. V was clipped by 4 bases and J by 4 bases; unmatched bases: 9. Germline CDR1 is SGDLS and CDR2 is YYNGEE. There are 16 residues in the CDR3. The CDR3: CASSFRQGASADTQYF. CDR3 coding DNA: TGTGCCAGCAGCTTCCGACAGGGGGCGTCTGCAGATACGCAGTATTTT.

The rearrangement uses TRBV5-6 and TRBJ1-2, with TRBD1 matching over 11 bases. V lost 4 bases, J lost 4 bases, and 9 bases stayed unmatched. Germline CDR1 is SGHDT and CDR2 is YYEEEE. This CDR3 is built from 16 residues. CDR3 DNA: TGTGCCAGCAGCCCGGACAGGGGGCGCAAAGGCTATGGCTACACCTTC. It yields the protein CASSPDRGRKGYGYTF.

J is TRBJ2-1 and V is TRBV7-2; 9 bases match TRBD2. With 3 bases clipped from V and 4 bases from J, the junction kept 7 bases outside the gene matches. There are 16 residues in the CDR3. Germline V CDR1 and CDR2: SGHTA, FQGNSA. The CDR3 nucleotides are TGTGCCAGCAGCTTCCACCCTAGCGGGGAGTACAATGAGCAGTTCTTC. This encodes CASSFHPSGEYNEQFF. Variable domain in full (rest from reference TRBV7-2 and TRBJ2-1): GAGVSQSPSNKVTEKGKDVELRCDPISGHTALYWYRQSLGQGLEFLIYFQGNSAPDKSGLPSDRFSAERTGGSVSTLTIQRTQQEDSAVYLCASSFHPSGEYNEQFFGPGTRLTVL.

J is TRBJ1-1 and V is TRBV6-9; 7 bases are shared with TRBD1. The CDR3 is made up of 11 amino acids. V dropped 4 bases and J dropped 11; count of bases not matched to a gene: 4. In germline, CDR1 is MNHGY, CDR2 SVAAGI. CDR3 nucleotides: TGTGCCAGCAGTTCTCAGGGGGATGCTTTCTTT. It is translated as CASSSQGDAFF.

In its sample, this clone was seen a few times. The CDR3 spells CSDWPGRGYGYTF. DNA for the CDR3: TGCAGCGACTGGCCTGGCAGGGGCTATGGCTACACCTTC. The chain combines TRBV29-1 with TRBJ1-2; tentative D call: TRBD1 (6 bases). The germline V gene has CDR1 SQVTM and CDR2 ANQGSEA. With 7 bases removed from V and 4 bases from J, the gap between germline ends came to 16 bases. This CDR3 has 13 residues.

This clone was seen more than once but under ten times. The CDR3 spells CASRAGQGTGYTF. The DNA for the CDR3 is TGTGCCAGCAGAGCCGGACAGGGGACTGGCTACACCTTC. The chain uses TRBV6-1 and TRBJ1-2, with 9 bases fitting TRBD1. Unmatched junction bases numbered 6, after V lost 6 bases and J lost 7 bases. Germline CDR1 is MNHNS and CDR2 is SASEGT. The length of the CDR3 is 13 residues.

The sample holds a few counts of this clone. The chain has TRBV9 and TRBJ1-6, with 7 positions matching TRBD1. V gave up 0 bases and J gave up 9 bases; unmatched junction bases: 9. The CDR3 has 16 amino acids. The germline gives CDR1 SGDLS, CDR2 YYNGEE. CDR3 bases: TGTGCCAGCAGCGTAGCTCTTCAGACAGGGAGTTCACCCCTCCACTTT. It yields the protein CASSVALQTGSSPLHF.

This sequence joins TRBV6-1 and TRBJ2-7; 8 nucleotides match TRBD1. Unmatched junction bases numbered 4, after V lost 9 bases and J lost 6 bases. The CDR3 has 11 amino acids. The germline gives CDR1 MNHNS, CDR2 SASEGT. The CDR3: CASVQGAEQYF. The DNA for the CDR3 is TGTGCCAGTGTTCAGGGGGCCGAGCAGTACTTC.

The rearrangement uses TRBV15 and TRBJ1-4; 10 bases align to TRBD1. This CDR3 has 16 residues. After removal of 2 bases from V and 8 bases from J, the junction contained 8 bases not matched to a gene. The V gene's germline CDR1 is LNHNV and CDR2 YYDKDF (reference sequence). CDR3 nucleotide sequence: TGTGCCACCAGCAGAATGAGTGGGACAGGGGAGGAAAAACTGTTTTTT. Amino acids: CATSRMSGTGEEKLFF.

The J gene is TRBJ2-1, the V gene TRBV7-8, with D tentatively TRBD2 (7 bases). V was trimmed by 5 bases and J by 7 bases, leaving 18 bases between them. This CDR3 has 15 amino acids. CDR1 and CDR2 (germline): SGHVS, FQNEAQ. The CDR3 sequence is CASSRLGGPKNEQFF. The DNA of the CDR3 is TGTGCCAGCAGCAGGCTGGGGGGGCCTAAAAATGAGCAGTTCTTC.

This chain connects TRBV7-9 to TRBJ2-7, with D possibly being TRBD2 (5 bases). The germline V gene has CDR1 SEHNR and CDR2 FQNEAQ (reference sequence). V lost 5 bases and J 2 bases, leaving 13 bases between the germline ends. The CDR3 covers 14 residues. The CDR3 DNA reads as TGTGCCAGCAGCAACGGACTGGCCCCCTACGAGCAGTACTTC. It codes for CASSNGLAPYEQYF.

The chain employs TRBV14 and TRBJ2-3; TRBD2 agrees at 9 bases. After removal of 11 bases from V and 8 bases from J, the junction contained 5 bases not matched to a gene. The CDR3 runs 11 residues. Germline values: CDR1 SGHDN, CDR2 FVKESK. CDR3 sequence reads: CALSRGGTQYF. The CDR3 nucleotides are TGTGCCCTTTCGCGGGGGGGTACGCAGTATTTT.